This section outlines one TCR beta chain sequence together with its context. No antigen is known for it. This sample was included in a study of T cells in Graves' hyperthyroidism and ophthalmopathy. Across the study: The initial diagnosis was the point when peripheral blood was collected, ahead of any treatment.

RNA transcripts yielded amplified TCR beta CDR3 regions. During a first-round RT-PCR of the TCR CDR3, the HTBI primer set was used. TCRdb called the multiplex PCR reads again in MiXCR, with one record for every CDR3 protein. Of about 740,000 distinct CDR3 sequences listed, about 15% were seen once; the top ten hold roughly 10%. Whole-study results and caveats: Separating ophthalmopathy from stable hyperthyroidism was achieved by a 13 V-J model.

In germline, CDR1 is WNHNN, CDR2 SYGVQD (reference sequence). This CDR3 region has 17 residues. V was cut by 0 bases and J by 1 base, with 15 bases left in between. The sequencing input was blood. The sequence derives from a woman aged 18-30 years with Graves' hyperthyroidism. This chain links TRBV10-1 with TRBJ1-1, with D hard to call. The CDR3 coding sequence is TGCGCCAGCAGTGAGTCGGTTCGGCGACGGGGGAACACTGAAGCTTTCTTT. Amino acid sequence: CASSESVRRRGNTEAFF.